This TCR beta chain was obtained from a study of cytomegalovirus exposure and HLA in healthy donors. Amplification used 60 Vbeta primers and 13 Jbeta primers. Profiling relied on immunoSEQ multiplex PCR, and the TCRdb table lists in-frame clones only, not all of them. The profile shows roughly 43,000 clones, around 65% of them singletons. Per the germline V gene, CDR1 is GTSNPN and CDR2 is SVGIG (reference sequence). The V gene lost 8 bases and the J gene lost 4 bases, with 26 bases spanning the gap. The CDR3 contains 16 residues. The rearrangement joins TRBV30 to TRBJ1-2, with D hard to call. What was sequenced was PBMCs. The TCR was taken from a human donor in good health. The DNA of the CDR3 is TGTGCCCTCAGAACCCTGGCCAGCCGCGGGTCCTATGGCTACACCTTC. This sequence encodes CALRTLASRGSYGYTF.